The 28 T cell receptor beta chains in this list originate from one sample, sequenced in a study of blood T cell repertoires in COVID-19 (dated by TCRdb to about 2020). Receptors were amplified or captured by the immunoSEQ multiplex PCR assay. As stored in TCRdb, this immuneACCESS dataset retains in-frame rearrangements with V and J assigned. A fraction of the clones does not appear; measured against another copy, unresolved V genes explain less than half of the discrepancy, and the remainder lacks a known reason. This sample has under 300,000 clones in its table, and about 80% of those were observed once. Roughly 2% of the sample is held by the ten biggest clonotypes. Sequenced: peripheral blood. Receptor source: a man aged 30 to 39 who had recovered from COVID-19.

The chain carries TRBV7-3 and TRBJ2-2, with D unresolved. There are 15 residues in the CDR3. Trimming removed 4 bases at V and 0 bases at J, with 9 bases between. Looked up from germline, CDR1 is SGHTA and CDR2 is FQGTGA. This chain's CDR3 is CASSSTGSNTGELFF. In DNA, the CDR3 is TGTGCCAGCAGCTCGACTGGATCGAACACCGGGGAGCTGTTTTTT.

J is TRBJ1-5 and V is TRBV23-1; a weak D match, TRBD1 (5 bases). TRBV23-1 is filed as an ORF, its function uncertain. This CDR3 has 15 amino acids. V gave up 9 bases and J gave up 4 bases, with 19 bases separating them. DNA of the CDR3: TGCGCCAGTATCCCCCCGCGGGGGGGAAATCAGCCCCAGCATTTT. Its protein product is CASIPPRGGNQPQHF.

This sequence joins TRBV9 and TRBJ1-2, with 8 bases that match TRBD1. Germline-derived CDR1 and CDR2 are SGDLS and YYNGEE. Trimming cost V 1 base and J 4 bases; bases outside gene matches: 6. The CDR3 length is 15 residues. This chain's CDR3 is CASSVTIGQGYGYTF. As DNA, the CDR3 is TGTGCCAGCAGCGTAACGATCGGACAGGGCTATGGCTACACCTTC.

The J gene is TRBJ2-7, the V gene TRBV5-6, with 8 positions matching TRBD1. With V trimmed by 4 bases and J by 6 bases, 12 bases remained unmatched. The CDR3 covers 15 residues. Germline CDR1 is SGHDT and CDR2 is YYEEEE. CDR3 DNA sequence: TGTGCCAGCAGCAGGGCCCCGGACAGGGATGGCGAGCAGTACTTC. Amino acid sequence: CASSRAPDRDGEQYF.

The J gene is TRBJ2-7, the V gene TRBV7-9; D might be TRBD2 (6 bases). From germline, CDR1 is SEHNR and CDR2 FQNEAQ (reference sequence). The CDR3 covers 16 residues. Trimming took 5 bases from V and 2 from J, leaving 19 bases between them. CDR3 region: CASSPYAGTSAYEQYF. CDR3 bases: TGTGCCAGCAGCCCATACGCGGGGACGTCCGCCTACGAGCAGTACTTC.

The chain carries TRBV11-2 and TRBJ2-3; the match to TRBD1 covers 10 bases. This CDR3 spans 15 amino acids. With V trimmed by 4 bases and J by 5 bases, 6 bases remained unmatched. Looked up from germline, CDR1 is SGHAT and CDR2 is FQNNGV. The CDR3 DNA reads as TGTGCCAGCAGCTCCCCTGACAGGGGGCTAGATACGCAGTATTTT. Protein sequence: CASSSPDRGLDTQYF.

Notes on this clone: The junction does not match germline at one end; this may be a read error. The J gene is TRBJ1-2, the V gene TRBV10-3, with D possibly being TRBD1 (6 bases). This CDR3 comprises 14 residues. Germline V CDR1 and CDR2: ENHRY, SYGVKD. CDR3 sequence reads: CAISGTATNYGYTF. The CDR3 DNA follows: TGTGCCATCAGTGGGACAGCGACTAATTATGGCTACACCTTC.

The chain couples TRBV5-1 to TRBJ2-1; 10 positions agree with TRBD2. Germline V gives CDR1 SGHRS, CDR2 YFSETQ. The CDR3 length is 19 residues. J was trimmed by 3 bases and V by 4 bases; bases with no gene match: 16. The CDR3 DNA follows: TGCGCCAGCAGCGCCATCAGGGGATCTAGCGGGAGTTTCTACAATGAGCAGTTCTTC. Its protein product is CASSAIRGSSGSFYNEQFF.

Note on this clone: Other DNA sequences in this specimen translate into the identical CDR3. The chain links TRBV4-1 to TRBJ2-3; 16 positions match TRBD2. This CDR3 is 15 amino acids long. CDR1 and CDR2 from the germline V gene are MGHRA and YSYEKL. Trimming cost V 3 bases and J 8 bases; bases outside gene matches: 2. Written as DNA, the CDR3 is TGCGCCAGCAGCCAGGGACTAGCGGGGGGGGGTACGCAGTATTTT. Translated: CASSQGLAGGGTQYF.

This clone was observed once. The CDR3 nucleotides are TGTGCCAGCGGGTACAGGGGGAGGGAGACCCAGTACTTC. It translates to CASGYRGRETQYF. The J gene is TRBJ2-5, the V gene TRBV6-6, with 8 bases that match TRBD1. There are 13 residues in the CDR3. From germline, CDR1 is MNHNY and CDR2 SVGAGI (reference sequence). The J segment lost 5 bases and the V segment lost 8 bases, leaving 7 bases of the junction unmatched.

The CDR3 reads CASSLDWGDRGYGYTF. As DNA, the CDR3 is TGTGCCAGCAGCTTAGATTGGGGGGACCGAGGTTATGGCTACACCTTC. The rearrangement uses TRBV11-2 and TRBJ1-2; TRBD1 might be the D (5 bases). Germline CDR1 reads SGHAT; CDR2 reads FQNNGV. CDR3 length equals 16 residues. The V end was cut by 0 bases, the J end by 5 bases, with 16 bases between. Full variable domain (missing parts from reference TRBV11-2 and TRBJ1-2): EAGVAQSPRYKIIEKRQSVAFWCNPISGHATLYWYQQILGQGPKLLIQFQNNGVVDDSQLPKDRFSAERLKGVDSTLKIQPAKLEDSAVYLCASSLDWGDRGYGYTFGSGTRLTVV.

This clone was seen only a few times. The J gene is TRBJ1-5, the V gene TRBV7-2; D is unclear. The CDR3 has 14 amino acids. Germline V gene lookup returns CDR1 SGHTA and CDR2 FQGNSA. The V end lost 7 bases, the J end lost 2 bases, and 12 bases lay between the germline ends. CDR3 bases: TGTGCCAGCACCCCCTTCACGGGCAATCAGCCCCAGCATTTT. It specifies CASTPFTGNQPQHF.

This clone was detected many times. The chain couples TRBV7-3 to TRBJ1-1; the D is unclear. Germline V lookup: CDR1 SGHTA, CDR2 FQGTGA. The CDR3 runs 13 residues. Trimming removed 4 bases at V and 2 bases at J, with 8 bases between. As DNA, the CDR3 is TGTGCCAGCAGCTACAGAACTAACACTGAAGCTTTCTTT. This sequence encodes CASSYRTNTEAFF.

This clone turned up a few times. The chain has TRBV7-9 and TRBJ1-5; D might be TRBD1 (5 bases). The V end was cut by 0 bases, the J end by 7 bases, with 16 bases between. Germline lookup yields CDR1 SEHNR and CDR2 FQNEAQ (reference sequence). The CDR3 has 16 amino acids. The CDR3 region is CASSLASGAGLQPQHF. In nucleotides, the CDR3 is TGTGCCAGCAGCTTAGCGAGCGGGGCGGGTCTCCAGCCCCAGCATTTT.

This clone was found a few times. The chain has TRBV5-4 and TRBJ2-2; TRBD2 matches 9 bases. Germline values: CDR1 SGHNT, CDR2 YYREEE (reference sequence). The CDR3 is made up of 14 amino acids. J lost 6 bases, V lost 4 bases, and 4 bases had no gene match. The CDR3 coding sequence is TGTGCCAGCAGCGGAATAGCGGGGGCCGGGGAGCTGTTTTTT. This codes for CASSGIAGAGELFF.

This clone occurred once. In DNA, the CDR3 is TGTGCCAGCGTTCGGGACACCAATCAGCCCCAGCATTTT. Translation gives CASVRDTNQPQHF. The V and J genes are TRBV12-3 or TRBV12-4 and TRBJ1-5; possible D gene TRBD1, 6 bases. Trimming pared 8 bases from V and 3 bases from J, leaving 11 bases between. The length of the CDR3 is 13 residues.

This clone was seen just once. This chain links TRBV20-1 with TRBJ2-1; unclear D gene. The CDR3 has 12 residues. CDR1 and CDR2 (germline): DFQATT, SNEGSKA (reference sequence). V gave up 3 bases and J gave up 6 bases, with 9 bases separating them. The CDR3 protein is CSASRAGNEQFF. CDR3 bases: TGCAGTGCTAGTCGTGCCGGCAATGAGCAGTTCTTC.

The chain carries TRBV18 and TRBJ2-2, with 7 bases that match TRBD1. The CDR3 consists of 17 residues. The germline V gene has CDR1 KGHSH and CDR2 LQKENI. J was trimmed by 0 bases and V by 5 bases; bases with no gene match: 9. The DNA of the CDR3 is TGTGCCAGCTCAAGTGGGACAGCCCCCGCGAACACCGGGGAGCTGTTTTTT. It yields the protein CASSSGTAPANTGELFF.

The chain uses TRBV2 and TRBJ1-1; possible D gene TRBD1, 5 bases. The CDR3 consists of 14 residues. V lost 5 bases and J lost 1, with 11 bases in between. Per the germline V gene, CDR1 is SNHLY and CDR2 is FYNNEI. The CDR3, as DNA: TGTGCCAGCAGTAAGGACCAGGGGAACACTGAAGCTTTCTTT. Encoded protein: CASSKDQGNTEAFF.

The rearrangement uses TRBV4-1 and TRBJ1-1; D is possibly TRBD1 (5 bases). This CDR3 spans 13 amino acids. Trimming stripped 2 bases from V and 7 bases from J, with 11 bases between. The germline V gene has CDR1 MGHRA and CDR2 YSYEKL. CDR3 coding DNA: TGCGCCAGCAGCCAACCAGGGATGGGTGAAGCTTTCTTT. The encoded protein is CASSQPGMGEAFF.

The chain couples TRBV6-4 to TRBJ1-2; D might be TRBD1 (6 bases). This CDR3 is built from 13 residues. V was clipped by 0 bases and J by 7 bases, with 9 bases between them. Germline assignment: CDR1 MRHNA and CDR2 SNTAGT. The CDR3 spells CASSDSSGVGYTF. CDR3 DNA sequence: TGTGCCAGCAGTGACTCGTCAGGGGTTGGCTACACCTTC.

The chain carries TRBV4-2 and TRBJ2-3; 7 bases agree with TRBD2. CDR3 size: 18 residues. V was clipped by 0 bases and J by 0 bases; unmatched bases: 9. Germline values: CDR1 LGHNA, CDR2 YNFKEQ. CDR3 DNA sequence: TGTGCCAGCAGCCAAGACTTGCGGGAGATGTTTAGCACAGATACGCAGTATTTT. Translating it yields CASSQDLREMFSTDTQYF.

The rearrangement joins TRBV28 to TRBJ1-6, with 10 bases identical to TRBD1. The length of the CDR3 is 15 residues. The V gene end was trimmed by 5 bases and the J gene end by 9 bases; junction bases not matched to a gene: 7. Germline CDR1 reads MDHEN; CDR2 reads SYDVKM. The CDR3 bases are TGTGCCAGCAGTCACGCTGACAGGGGGCTTTCACCCCTCCACTTT. Protein product: CASSHADRGLSPLHF. The entire variable domain, with the rest obtained from reference TRBV28 and TRBJ1-6, is as follows: DVKVTQSSRYLVKRTGEKVFLECVQDMDHENMFWYRQDPGLGLRLIYFSYDVKMKEKGDIPEGYSVSREKKERFSLILESASTNQTSMYLCASSHADRGLSPLHFGNGTRLTVT.

This rearrangement joins TRBV3-1 (or the pseudogene TRBV3-2) to TRBJ2-2, with 12 positions matching TRBD2. Germline CDR1 LGHDT, CDR2 YNNKEL (reference sequence). The CDR3 is 19 amino acids. The V segment lost 0 bases and the J segment 0 bases; nucleotides outside the gene matches: 5. CDR3 in amino acids: CASSQESSGGVPNTGELFF. The CDR3 DNA is TGTGCCAGCAGCCAAGAGTCTAGCGGGGGGGTCCCGAACACCGGGGAGCTGTTTTTT.

This sequence joins TRBV27 and TRBJ1-1; no clear D gene. The germline V gene encodes CDR1 MNHEY and CDR2 SMNVEV (reference sequence). Trimming pared 3 bases from V and 1 base from J, leaving 9 bases between. The CDR3 is 14 amino acids. CDR3 DNA sequence: TGTGCCAGCAGTTTGGGCAGTTGGAACACTGAAGCTTTCTTT. The encoded protein is CASSLGSWNTEAFF.

This clone turned up a few times. The gene calls are TRBV3-1 (or the pseudogene TRBV3-2) and TRBJ2-3; the D gene is possibly TRBD2 (6 bases). This CDR3 has 13 amino acids. From germline, CDR1 is LGHDT and CDR2 YNNKEL (reference sequence). V was cut by 4 bases and J by 4 bases, with 9 bases left in between. CDR3 nucleotide sequence: TGTGCCAGCAGCCTGGAGGGAGCAGATACGCAGTATTTT. Encoded protein: CASSLEGADTQYF.

The rearrangement joins TRBV11-2 to TRBJ2-1; TRBD2 matches at 7 bases. Germline CDR1 reads SGHAT; CDR2 reads FQNNGV. The CDR3 totals 14 residues. J lost 2 bases, V lost 7 bases, and 5 bases had no gene match. CDR3 coding DNA: TGTGCCAGCACCCTGGGGGGGGCCTACAATGAGCAGTTCTTC. Residues: CASTLGGAYNEQFF.

V and J are TRBV18 and TRBJ1-1, with D possibly TRBD1 on 5 matching bases. In germline, CDR1 is KGHSH, CDR2 LQKENI. The V gene lost 1 base and the J gene lost 3 bases, with 12 bases spanning the gap. The CDR3 length is 15 residues. The CDR3 is CASSPRGAGDTEAFF. The CDR3 DNA follows: TGTGCCAGCTCACCACGAGGGGCGGGGGACACTGAAGCTTTCTTT.